The rows below give T cell receptor beta chains drawn from one sample of a study of T-cell memory formation after mild COVID-19. TCRdb processed the 5' RACE reads anew with MiXCR; each CDR3 protein has one entry. The sample has fewer than 400,000 distinct CDR3 sequences; 15% to 20% are singletons. The sequenced material came from PBMCs or a T cell subset sorted from them (not recorded which). These receptors were obtained from a man younger than 35 who had mild COVID-19 (a few samples of this study predate the infection). Cell type and time point are not known. CDR3s include the opening cysteine and the closing phenylalanine or tryptophan. D genes are given only for firm matches. Rows may omit the clone size; those that give it use once, few, many or a size class.

j_call	v_call	d_call	clone_size	cdr3_nt	cdr3_aa
TRBJ1-4	TRBV7-2	TRBD1	.	TGTGCCAGCGGGACAGGGGAAGAAAAACTGTTTTTT	CASGTGEEKLFF
TRBJ2-5	TRBV5-4	TRBD1	.	TGTGCCAGCAGCTTGGCGACAGGGGGCCAGGAGACCCAGTACTTC	CASSLATGGQETQYF
TRBJ2-5	TRBV28	TRBD2	few	TGTGCCAGCAGCCTTGAGCGGGGGGGCCGGGAGACCCAGTACTTC	CASSLERGGRETQYF
TRBJ1-1	TRBV29-1	TRBD1	few	TGCAGCGCACAGGGGGATCTCACTGAAGCTTTCTTT	CSAQGDLTEAFF
TRBJ1-1	TRBV20-1	.	many	TGCAGTGCTAGTTGGTGGGGGATTAGGAGGAACACTGAAGCTTTCTTT	CSASWWGIRRNTEAFF
TRBJ2-7	TRBV5-1	.	.	TGCGCCAGCAGCCTTTCATGGGGAAACGACGAGCAGTACTTC	CASSLSWGNDEQYF
TRBJ1-2	TRBV4-2	.	many	TGTGCCAGCAGCCAAGAACAGAGTGATTATGGCTACACCTTC	CASSQEQSDYGYTF
TRBJ2-3	TRBV15	.	.	TGTGCCACCCGAGGGGGGGCTAGTATAACAGATACGCAGTATTTT	CATRGGASITDTQYF
TRBJ1-5	TRBV23-1	TRBD1	.	TGCGCCAGCAGTCCCCGGACAGGAGGCGTGAGGAATCAGCCCCAGCATTTT	CASSPRTGGVRNQPQHF
TRBJ2-7	TRBV20-1	TRBD1	.	TGCAGTGCTTGGGTTGGGACAGGGGTTTACGAGCAGTACTTC	CSAWVGTGVYEQYF
TRBJ2-5	TRBV20-1	.	.	TGCAGTGCTAGAGATACGCCAGAGACCCAGTACTTC	CSARDTPETQYF
TRBJ1-5	TRBV5-5	.	once	TGTGCCAGCAGCTTGAGGTACAGACATTACAGCAATCAGCCCCAGCATTTT	CASSLRYRHYSNQPQHF
TRBJ1-1	TRBV7-2	.	few	TGTGCCAGCAGCTTAGTGGGGGGGGCAGGAGCCAACACTGAAGCTTTCTTT	CASSLVGGAGANTEAFF
TRBJ2-3	TRBV11-2	.	.	TGTGCCAGCAGCAGGAGCAGGGGTGTGCCGGATACGCAGTATTTT	CASSRSRGVPDTQYF
TRBJ1-1	TRBV11-1	.	.	TGTGCCAGCGGGGGTCGAGGACGGTTGAACACTGAAGCTTTCTTT	CASGGRGRLNTEAFF
TRBJ1-2	TRBV30	.	.	TGTGCCTGGAGAGGGGCGGGACTGGCATATGGCTACACCTTC	CAWRGAGLAYGYTF
TRBJ1-6	TRBV20-1	TRBD1	.	TGCAGTGCCCGCGGGCAGGGGGAGTCACCCCTCCACTTT	CSARGQGESPLHF
TRBJ1-4	TRBV7-9	TRBD1	few	TGTGCCAGCAGCCCCGGACAGGGGAGGGCTAATGAAAAACTGTTTTTT	CASSPGQGRANEKLFF
TRBJ2-3	TRBV5-1	.	few	TGCGCCAGCAGCTTGTCCTCTTTGGGGGATACGCAGTATTTT	CASSLSSLGDTQYF
TRBJ2-3	TRBV7-9	.	few	TGTGCCAGCAGCTTAAGGATTGGGCATACGCAGTATTTT	CASSLRIGHTQYF
TRBJ1-6	TRBV12-3/TRBV12-4	.	few	TGTGCCAGCAGGGACCTTGGGCGTTCGGAGAATTCACCCCTCCACTTT	CASRDLGRSENSPLHF
TRBJ2-5	TRBV11-2	.	many	TGTGCCAGCAGCTTAGGGAGGGAGACCCAGTACTTC	CASSLGRETQYF
TRBJ2-2	TRBV29-1	.	.	TGCAGCGCCGGGACAACGAACACCGGGGAGCTGTTTTTT	CSAGTTNTGELFF
TRBJ1-1	TRBV5-6	.	many	TGTGCCAGCAGCCCTAGGTGGGGGGTCGGCACTGAAGCTTTCTTT	CASSPRWGVGTEAFF
TRBJ2-2	TRBV3-1	.	.	TGTGCCAGCAGCCTGAACAGGGACGGGGAGCTGTTTTTT	CASSLNRDGELFF
TRBJ2-3	TRBV5-4	.	.	TGTGCCTCAAGCCCCCCGGATAGCACAGATACGCAGTATTTT	CASSPPDSTDTQYF
TRBJ1-4	TRBV12-3/TRBV12-4	TRBD1	few	TGTGCCAGCAAACAGGGGTGGGGAAAACTGTTTTTT	CASKQGWGKLFF
TRBJ2-1	TRBV6-5	.	few	TGTGCCAGCAGTGACGACAGTTACCCTCTCTTCCGGTTCTTC	CASSDDSYPLFRFF
TRBJ2-1	TRBV6-6	TRBD1	many	TGTGCCATCTCAAGGGGGACAGGGGGCGGGAATGAGCAGTTCTTC	CAISRGTGGGNEQFF
TRBJ1-5	TRBV7-2	.	few	TGTGCCAGCAGCTTGCTAGCGTCGCGGGGAAATCAGCCCCAGCATTTT	CASSLLASRGNQPQHF
TRBJ2-1	TRBV6-5	.	few	TGTGCCAGCAGTCGCCGAGGTCTAGCGTTCTACAATGAGCAGTTCTTC	CASSRRGLAFYNEQFF
TRBJ1-5	TRBV20-1	.	few	TGCAGTGCTGGGGGTGCCGGGACGGGTCAGCCCCAGCATTTT	CSAGGAGTGQPQHF
TRBJ1-6	TRBV12-3/TRBV12-4	.	few	TGTGCCATCAGGGCCGGGCACTTAGGGACCCTCCACTTT	CAIRAGHLGTLHF
TRBJ2-7	TRBV27	TRBD1	.	TGTGCCAGCAGTTTATCGAGGACAGGGGGTCCCTACGAGCAGTACTTC	CASSLSRTGGPYEQYF
TRBJ1-4	TRBV7-2	.	few	TGTGCCAGCAGCGCCCAGGCGGCTCGTAATGAAAAACTGTTTTTT	CASSAQAARNEKLFF
TRBJ1-1	TRBV7-2	.	few	TGTGCCAGCAGCTTAGTCTCCCTGAACACTGAAGCTTTCTTT	CASSLVSLNTEAFF
TRBJ1-1	TRBV13	TRBD1	few	TGTGCCAGCAGCTCCGGACAGGGCATGAACACTGAAGCTTTCTTT	CASSSGQGMNTEAFF
TRBJ2-5	TRBV12-3/TRBV12-4	TRBD2	many	TGTGCCAGCAGTTCGGGGGGAAGAGAGACCCAGTACTTC	CASSSGGRETQYF
TRBJ2-3	TRBV7-3	TRBD2	few	TGTGCCAGCAGCTCCCCGGGACTAGCGGGGGATACGCAGTATTTT	CASSSPGLAGDTQYF
TRBJ2-1	TRBV5-1	.	few	TGCGCCAGCAGCAGCAGCATGAGCTCCTACAATGAGCAGTTCTTC	CASSSSMSSYNEQFF
TRBJ2-1	TRBV6-5	TRBD1	.	TGTGCCAGCAGTTACGACGGGACAGGGGGTGCCAATGAGCAGTTCTTC	CASSYDGTGGANEQFF
TRBJ2-3	TRBV11-2	TRBD2	.	TGTGCCAGCAGCTTACGGGGACTAGCGGAGTACACAGATACGCAGTATTTT	CASSLRGLAEYTDTQYF
TRBJ2-4	TRBV10-3	TRBD2	many	TGTGCCACGGGACTAGACCTCGCCGGGGGGATTCAGTACTTC	CATGLDLAGGIQYF
TRBJ2-5	TRBV6-5	.	.	TGTGCCAGCAGCCCCCTAGGGGTTCAAGAGACCCAGTACTTC	CASSPLGVQETQYF
TRBJ1-2	TRBV5-1	.	.	TGCGCCAGCAGCTTGGAGTCGGGGGCCCGAGGTATTCGGTATGGCTACACCTTC	CASSLESGARGIRYGYTF
TRBJ2-7	TRBV5-5	TRBD2	many	TGTGCCAGCAGCTTAGGCCCGGGGGGTTACGAGCAGTACTTC	CASSLGPGGYEQYF